This TCR beta chain was retrieved from a study of T cell repertoires in cytomegalovirus infection. Study in general: Evidence of both CMV infection and a matching HLA type came from public TCR beta signatures. Study outcomes and limitations: Cumulative public TCR beta family frequency identified carriers of CMV plus the relevant HLA. The ex vivo response was dominated by HLA-C-restricted CMV-specific TCR beta clonotypes.

Germline CDR1 reads SNHLY; CDR2 reads FYNNEI. CDR3 length equals 12 residues. As concerns this clonotype: Its antigen is unidentified.

One entry per CDR3 protein, called by TCRdb with MiXCR from the reads. The sample includes roughly 600,000 distinct CDR3 sequences, about 24% seen only once; the top ten take less than 9.5%. Material for sequencing was CD8+ T cells from PBMCs. V and J are TRBV2 and TRBJ2-3; D is uncertain. This receptor was identified in a human donor in good health (CMV status not recorded). Some clones in this sample may be carry-over from other donors' samples. The CDR3 DNA sequence: TGTGGACGAACGGACAGCACAGATACGCAGTATTTT. This sequence encodes CGRTDSTDTQYF.